These T cell receptor beta chains were read from a single sample in a study of T cell responses to AZD1222 COVID-19 vaccine. Libraries were prepared by immunoSEQ multiplex PCR; TCRdb keeps only in-frame clonotypes and omits some of them. The table records 35,000 to 50,000 clones, more than 70% of them present only once. This sample comprised peripheral blood, obtained 28 days after the second AZD1222 dose. Receptor source: an adult who received the AZD1222 COVID-19 vaccine. Both conserved end residues are part of each CDR3. A D gene is named only where the DNA matches it firmly. Clone size is given for some rows only: seen once, a few or many times, or a class if the clone is expanded.

V: TRBV19
D: TRBD1
size: NA
J: TRBJ1-1
CDR3: CASNRRGQNTEAFF
DNA: TGTGCCAGCAACCGCAGGGGGCAGAACACTGAAGCTTTCTTT

V: TRBV9
D: NA
size: NA
J: TRBJ2-5
CDR3: CASSGGQVGETQYF
DNA: TGTGCCAGCAGCGGGGGGCAGGTTGGAGAGACCCAGTACTTC

V: TRBV7-9
D: TRBD1
size: NA
J: TRBJ1-1
CDR3: CASSLDRDRNTEAFF
DNA: TGTGCCAGCAGCTTAGACCGGGACAGGAACACTGAAGCTTTCTTT

V: TRBV9
D: NA
size: NA
J: TRBJ2-3
CDR3: CASSVGTTREDTQYF
DNA: TGTGCCAGCAGCGTAGGAACGACTAGGGAAGATACGCAGTATTTT

V: TRBV24-1
D: NA
size: NA
J: TRBJ1-1
CDR3: CATSAGGSYTEAFF
DNA: TGTGCCACCAGTGCCGGGGGAAGTTACACTGAAGCTTTCTTT

V: TRBV18
D: NA
size: NA
J: TRBJ2-2
CDR3: CASSSGRSDTGELFF
DNA: TGTGCCAGCTCCTCGGGGAGGTCGGACACCGGGGAGCTGTTTTTT

V: TRBV20-1
D: NA
size: NA
J: TRBJ2-3
CDR3: CSASLPGTDTQYF
DNA: TGCAGTGCTAGTCTGCCTGGCACAGATACGCAGTATTTT

V: TRBV7-3
D: NA
size: NA
J: TRBJ1-5
CDR3: CASSLKRGSPQHF
DNA: TGTGCCAGCAGCTTAAAGAGGGGTTCGCCCCAGCATTTT

V: TRBV11-2
D: TRBD2
size: once
J: TRBJ2-2
CDR3: CASRGTRDSGVAGELFF
DNA: TGTGCCAGCAGGGGAACCCGGGATAGCGGGGTCGCCGGGGAGCTGTTTTTT

V: TRBV29-1
D: TRBD1
size: NA
J: TRBJ1-4
CDR3: CSVGTGEKLFF
DNA: TGCAGCGTTGGGACAGGGGAAAAACTGTTTTTT

V: TRBV5-6
D: NA
size: NA
J: TRBJ2-7
CDR3: CASSLGSPPQPPYEQYF
DNA: TGTGCCAGCAGCTTGGGTAGTCCCCCACAGCCACCCTACGAGCAGTACTTC

V: TRBV9
D: TRBD2
size: NA
J: TRBJ2-5
CDR3: CASSVVGSGGETQYF
DNA: TGTGCCAGCAGCGTAGTGGGTAGCGGGGGAGAGACCCAGTACTTC

V: TRBV5-1
D: TRBD1
size: NA
J: TRBJ2-1
CDR3: CASSSQGAGDNEQFF
DNA: TGCGCCAGCAGCTCACAGGGGGCCGGGGACAATGAGCAGTTCTTC

V: TRBV28
D: TRBD1
size: NA
J: TRBJ2-7
CDR3: CASSTRTGRLYEQYF
DNA: TGTGCCAGCAGTACCCGGACAGGGAGGCTCTACGAGCAGTACTTC

V: TRBV19
D: TRBD2
size: NA
J: TRBJ2-7
CDR3: CASSMVGTSQSEQYF
DNA: TGTGCCAGTAGTATGGTAGGGACTAGTCAAAGCGAGCAGTACTTC

V: TRBV5-1
D: TRBD1
size: NA
J: TRBJ1-2
CDR3: CASSSTGDNYGYTF
DNA: TGCGCCAGCAGCTCCACAGGGGACAACTATGGCTACACCTTC

V: TRBV19
D: TRBD1
size: NA
J: TRBJ1-4
CDR3: CASSTDRRREKLFF
DNA: TGTGCCAGTAGTACGGACAGGCGGAGGGAAAAACTGTTTTTT

V: TRBV5-1
D: NA
size: once
J: TRBJ2-5
CDR3: CASRTVPPETQYF
DNA: TGCGCCAGCAGGACTGTCCCCCCAGAGACCCAGTACTTC

V: TRBV24-1
D: TRBD1
size: NA
J: TRBJ2-2
CDR3: CATSDKDRDTGELFF
DNA: TGTGCCACCAGTGATAAGGACAGGGACACCGGGGAGCTGTTTTTT

V: TRBV3-1/TRBV3-2
D: NA
size: NA
J: TRBJ2-2
CDR3: CASSQGFPGTSFAGELFF
DNA: TGTGCCAGCAGCCAAGGATTTCCAGGGACCTCTTTCGCCGGGGAGCTGTTTTTT

V: TRBV27
D: TRBD1
size: NA
J: TRBJ1-2
CDR3: CASSFRGQGVDYTF
DNA: TGTGCCAGCAGTTTCAGGGGACAGGGAGTGGACTACACCTTC

V: TRBV11-1
D: TRBD2
size: NA
J: TRBJ2-1
CDR3: CASSLGAGPYNEQFF
DNA: TGTGCCAGCAGCTTAGGAGCGGGACCCTACAATGAGCAGTTCTTC

V: TRBV18
D: NA
size: NA
J: TRBJ1-2
CDR3: CASSPLDSANYGYTF
DNA: TGTGCCAGCTCCCCCTTGGATTCGGCTAACTATGGCTACACCTTC

V: TRBV7-9
D: NA
size: NA
J: TRBJ1-3
CDR3: CASSLGLETGRHTIYF
DNA: TGTGCCAGCAGCTTAGGACTGGAAACAGGGCGTCACACCATATATTTT

V: TRBV5-5
D: TRBD2
size: NA
J: TRBJ2-7
CDR3: CASSPGLAGASYEQYF
DNA: TGTGCCAGCAGTCCCGGGCTAGCGGGCGCCTCCTACGAGCAGTACTTC

V: TRBV3-1/TRBV3-2
D: NA
size: NA
J: TRBJ2-2
CDR3: CASSRLANTGELFF
DNA: TGTGCCAGCAGCCGGCTAGCGAACACCGGGGAGCTGTTTTTT

V: TRBV12-3/TRBV12-4
D: NA
size: NA
J: TRBJ2-3
CDR3: CASQGIGTQYF
DNA: TGTGCCTCCCAGGGGATCGGTACGCAGTATTTT

V: TRBV23-1
D: NA
size: NA
J: TRBJ1-2
CDR3: CASSQSPRPGKTNYGYTF
DNA: TGCGCCAGCAGTCAATCCCCACGGCCAGGGAAGACTAACTATGGCTACACCTTC

V: TRBV18
D: NA
size: NA
J: TRBJ1-2
CDR3: CASSPLEGSDGYTF
DNA: TGTGCCAGCTCACCTTTGGAGGGCTCGGATGGCTACACCTTC

V: TRBV11-2
D: NA
size: NA
J: TRBJ2-7
CDR3: CASSLVASSYEQYF
DNA: TGTGCCAGCAGCTTAGTTGCCAGCTCCTACGAGCAGTACTTC

V: TRBV7-9
D: NA
size: NA
J: TRBJ2-7
CDR3: CASSPPNNNYEQYF
DNA: TGTGCCAGCAGCCCCCCGAACAATAACTACGAGCAGTACTTC

V: TRBV7-9
D: TRBD1
size: NA
J: TRBJ2-7
CDR3: CASSPRAAGGTYEQYF
DNA: TGTGCCAGCAGCCCGCGCGCGGCAGGGGGCACCTACGAGCAGTACTTC

V: TRBV19
D: NA
size: once
J: TRBJ2-2
CDR3: CASSIVTNTGELFF
DNA: TGTGCCAGTAGTATAGTTACGAACACCGGGGAGCTGTTTTTT

V: TRBV11-2
D: TRBD1
size: once
J: TRBJ2-3
CDR3: CASSIGTGPTDTQYF
DNA: TGTGCCAGCAGCATCGGGACAGGGCCAACAGATACGCAGTATTTT

V: TRBV27
D: NA
size: NA
J: TRBJ2-2
CDR3: CASSPPGGPGELFF
DNA: TGTGCCAGCAGTCCCCCCGGGGGGCCCGGGGAGCTGTTTTTT

V: TRBV3-1/TRBV3-2
D: TRBD2
size: once
J: TRBJ2-2
CDR3: CASSQQRSGRDTGELFF
DNA: TGTGCCAGCAGCCAACAAAGGAGCGGGAGGGACACCGGGGAGCTGTTTTTT

V: TRBV27
D: TRBD1
size: NA
J: TRBJ1-2
CDR3: CASSSLGQGANYGYTF
DNA: TGTGCCAGCAGTTCCCTTGGACAGGGGGCAAACTATGGCTACACCTTC

V: TRBV6-4
D: NA
size: few
J: TRBJ1-4
CDR3: CASRVIGEKLFF
DNA: TGTGCCAGCAGGGTGATAGGTGAAAAACTGTTTTTT

V: TRBV5-1
D: NA
size: NA
J: TRBJ1-3
CDR3: CASSGAEGNTIYF
DNA: TGCGCCAGCAGCGGGGCCGAGGGAAACACCATATATTTT

V: TRBV6-5
D: TRBD1
size: NA
J: TRBJ1-1
CDR3: CASSLTGQNTEAFF
DNA: TGTGCCAGCAGTTTGACAGGGCAGAACACTGAAGCTTTCTTT

V: TRBV7-9
D: TRBD2
size: NA
J: TRBJ2-3
CDR3: CASSSGLAGPDTQYF
DNA: TGTGCCAGCAGCTCCGGACTAGCGGGCCCAGATACGCAGTATTTT

V: TRBV3-1/TRBV3-2
D: TRBD1
size: NA
J: TRBJ1-6
CDR3: CASSQATGSRSPLHF
DNA: TGTGCCAGCAGCCAAGCGACAGGGTCACGGTCACCCCTCCACTTT

V: TRBV6-5
D: NA
size: NA
J: TRBJ1-5
CDR3: CASSRLTSNQPQHF
DNA: TGTGCCAGCAGCCGACTGACCAGCAATCAGCCCCAGCATTTT

V: TRBV7-9
D: TRBD2
size: NA
J: TRBJ2-1
CDR3: CASNILAGEFF
DNA: TGTGCCAGCAACATATTAGCGGGGGAGTTCTTC

V: TRBV2
D: TRBD1
size: NA
J: TRBJ2-7
CDR3: CASSADRGNHEQYF
DNA: TGTGCCAGCAGTGCAGACAGGGGCAATCACGAGCAGTACTTC

V: TRBV12-3/TRBV12-4
D: NA
size: NA
J: TRBJ2-5
CDR3: CASTPLGGETQYF
DNA: TGTGCCAGCACCCCCTTGGGCGGCGAGACCCAGTACTTC

V: TRBV7-3
D: TRBD2
size: once
J: TRBJ2-3
CDR3: CASSWGAGGGGTDTQYF
DNA: TGTGCCAGCAGCTGGGGCGCGGGGGGCGGTGGCACAGATACGCAGTATTTT

V: TRBV9
D: NA
size: NA
J: TRBJ2-6
CDR3: CASSVGGFGANVLTF
DNA: TGTGCCAGCAGCGTAGGCGGGTTCGGGGCCAACGTCCTGACTTTC

V: TRBV30
D: NA
size: NA
J: TRBJ1-4
CDR3: CAFTWGINEKLFF
DNA: TGTGCCTTTACGTGGGGGATTAATGAAAAACTGTTTTTT

V: TRBV7-2
D: TRBD2
size: NA
J: TRBJ2-5
CDR3: CASSLFGREETQYF
DNA: TGTGCCAGCAGCTTGTTTGGGAGGGAGGAGACCCAGTACTTC

V: TRBV7-7
D: NA
size: once
J: TRBJ2-2
CDR3: CASSSTVGAELFF
DNA: TGTGCTAGCAGCTCGACAGTAGGGGCGGAGCTGTTTTTT

V: TRBV10-3
D: NA
size: NA
J: TRBJ2-5
CDR3: CAIRGGLVETQYF
DNA: TGTGCCATCAGGGGGGGTTTGGTGGAGACCCAGTACTTC

V: TRBV5-6
D: NA
size: NA
J: TRBJ2-7
CDR3: CASSLRRPGLIYEQYF
DNA: TGTGCCAGCAGTTTGAGGCGACCAGGGCTGATCTACGAGCAGTACTTC

V: TRBV27
D: NA
size: NA
J: TRBJ2-7
CDR3: CASTSVTTNEQYF
DNA: TGTGCCAGCACCTCCGTCACGACGAACGAGCAGTACTTC